Listed below are T cell receptor beta chains from one sample, sequenced in a study of blood T cells in healthy people across ages. TCRdb reprocessed the 5' RACE reads via MiXCR and lists one record per CDR3 protein. The table shows fewer than 900,000 distinct CDR3 sequences, with 40% to 45% occurring only once. The sequencing input was blood. The receptors derive from a woman in her sixties in good health. Each CDR3 is given with its conserved first and last residue.

V gene | CDR3 length | CDR3 protein
TRBV20-1 | 11 | CSAQPTFGQYF
TRBV20-1 | 14 | CSARLLAGANEQFF
TRBV3-1 | 15 | CASSQWTQIHYGYTF
TRBV5-1 | 14 | CASSSSSGGYEQYF
TRBV7-9 | 16 | CASSSRQGLRGQPQHF
TRBV20-1 | 14 | CSAESGQPPYEQYF
TRBV5-1 | 14 | CASSEGTGQQPQHF
TRBV5-1 | 19 | CASSLPAGNPDEANYGYTF
TRBV12-3/TRBV12-4 | 14 | CASSVGTGSYGYTF
TRBV12-3/TRBV12-4 | 15 | CASSLGSGSYNEQFF
TRBV4-1 | 17 | CASSQEDSARSSYEQYF
TRBV10-3 | 14 | CAISAGSGANVLTF
TRBV24-1 | 15 | CATESGTGGRTEAFF
TRBV4-3 | 13 | CASSQKAGGEQYF